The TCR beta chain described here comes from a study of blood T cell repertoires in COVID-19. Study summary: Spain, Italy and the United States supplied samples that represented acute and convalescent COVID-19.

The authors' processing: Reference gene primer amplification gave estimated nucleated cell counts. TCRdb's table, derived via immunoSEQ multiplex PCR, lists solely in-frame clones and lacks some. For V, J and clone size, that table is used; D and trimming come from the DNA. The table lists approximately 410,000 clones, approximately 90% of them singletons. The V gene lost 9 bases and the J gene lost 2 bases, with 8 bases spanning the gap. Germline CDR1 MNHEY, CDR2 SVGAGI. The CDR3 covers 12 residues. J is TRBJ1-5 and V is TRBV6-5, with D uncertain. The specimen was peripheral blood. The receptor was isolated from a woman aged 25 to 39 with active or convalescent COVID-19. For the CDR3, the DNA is TGTGCCAGTACCTCAGGCAATCAGCCCCAGCATTTT. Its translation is CASTSGNQPQHF.